This entry describes one T cell receptor beta chain. V lost 4 bases and J 5 bases, leaving 12 bases between the germline ends. CDR3 length: 13 amino acids. Germline V gene data show CDR1 as SGHAT and CDR2 as FQNNGV. Source study methods: Amplification of reference gene primers provided the estimated nucleated cell counts. Assay used: immunoSEQ multiplex PCR; TCRdb lists only in-frame clones, some missing. V, J and clone size derive from that table, while D and trimming were established from the DNA sequence. This sample has 380,000 or so clones; approximately 87% occur once, and the top ten carry 0.95% to 1%. The data were obtained in a study of blood T cell repertoires in COVID-19.

The chain has TRBV11-2 and TRBJ2-7, with D perhaps matching TRBD1 (6 bases). This TCR derives from a woman younger than 45 with acute COVID-19. Sequencing was performed on PBMCs or T cells enriched from blood (not recorded which). The CDR3 DNA reads as TGTGCCAGCAGCTATTTCAGGGGTGACGAGCAGTACTTC. It yields the protein CASSYFRGDEQYF.